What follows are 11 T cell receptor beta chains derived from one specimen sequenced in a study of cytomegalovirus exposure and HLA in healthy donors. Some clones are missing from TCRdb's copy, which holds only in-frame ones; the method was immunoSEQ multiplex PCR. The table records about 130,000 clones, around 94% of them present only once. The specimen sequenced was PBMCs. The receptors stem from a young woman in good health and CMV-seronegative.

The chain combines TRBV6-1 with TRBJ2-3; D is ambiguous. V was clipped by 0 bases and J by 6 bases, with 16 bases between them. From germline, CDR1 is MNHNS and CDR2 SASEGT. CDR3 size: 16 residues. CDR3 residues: CASSEAMHGYWDTQYF. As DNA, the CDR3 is TGTGCCAGCAGTGAAGCAATGCACGGGTATTGGGATACGCAGTATTTT.

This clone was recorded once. The CDR3 coding sequence is TGTGCCAGCAGCTTAGATCCTAGTAGGAGTCGAGAGACCCAGTACTTC. This sequence encodes CASSLDPSRSRETQYF. The V gene is TRBV7-3, the J gene TRBJ2-5; D not resolved. V lost 2 bases, J lost 4 bases, and 17 bases lay in between. Looked up from germline, CDR1 is SGHTA and CDR2 is FQGTGA. This CDR3 region has 16 residues.

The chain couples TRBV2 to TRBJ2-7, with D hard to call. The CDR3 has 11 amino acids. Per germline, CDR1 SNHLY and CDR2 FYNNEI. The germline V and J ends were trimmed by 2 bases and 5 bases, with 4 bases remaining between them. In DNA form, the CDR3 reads TGTGCCAGCAGTGAACGTGACGAGCAGTACTTC. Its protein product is CASSERDEQYF.

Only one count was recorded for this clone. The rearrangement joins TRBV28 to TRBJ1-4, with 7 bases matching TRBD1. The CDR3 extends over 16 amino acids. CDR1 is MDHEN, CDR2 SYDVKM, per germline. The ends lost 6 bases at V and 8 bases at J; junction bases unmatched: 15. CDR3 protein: CASRIDLTGKREKLFF. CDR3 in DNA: TGTGCCAGCAGAATTGATCTGACAGGGAAGAGGGAAAAACTGTTTTTT.

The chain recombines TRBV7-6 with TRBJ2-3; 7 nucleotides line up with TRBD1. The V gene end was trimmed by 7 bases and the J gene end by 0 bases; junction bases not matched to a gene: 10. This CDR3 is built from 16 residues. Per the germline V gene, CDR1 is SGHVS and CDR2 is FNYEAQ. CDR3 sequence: CASTPGTAWSTDTQYF. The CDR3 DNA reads TGTGCCAGCACCCCTGGGACAGCGTGGAGCACAGATACGCAGTATTTT.

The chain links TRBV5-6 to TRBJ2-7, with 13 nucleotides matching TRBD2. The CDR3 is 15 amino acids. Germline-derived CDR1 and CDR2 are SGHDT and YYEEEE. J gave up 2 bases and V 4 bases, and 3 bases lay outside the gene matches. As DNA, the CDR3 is TGTGCCAGCAGCGCCGGGACTAGCGGGACCTACGAGCAGTACTTC. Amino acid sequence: CASSAGTSGTYEQYF.

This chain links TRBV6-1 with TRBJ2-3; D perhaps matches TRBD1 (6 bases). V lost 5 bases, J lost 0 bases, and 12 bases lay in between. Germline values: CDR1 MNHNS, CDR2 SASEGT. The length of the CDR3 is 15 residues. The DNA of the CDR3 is TGTGCCAGCAGTACTACAGGGCCTAGCACAGATACGCAGTATTTT. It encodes CASSTTGPSTDTQYF.

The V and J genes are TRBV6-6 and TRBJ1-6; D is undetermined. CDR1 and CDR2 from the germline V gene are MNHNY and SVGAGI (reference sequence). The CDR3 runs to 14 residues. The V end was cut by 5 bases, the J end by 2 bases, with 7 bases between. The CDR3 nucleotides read TGTGCCAGCAGTGCCGGGACCTATAATTCACCCCTCCACTTT. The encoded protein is CASSAGTYNSPLHF.

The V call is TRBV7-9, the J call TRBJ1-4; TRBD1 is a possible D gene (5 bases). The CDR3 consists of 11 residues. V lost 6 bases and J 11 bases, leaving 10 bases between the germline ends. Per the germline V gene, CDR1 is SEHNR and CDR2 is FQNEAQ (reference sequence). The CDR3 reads CASRSGTKLFF. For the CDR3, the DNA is TGTGCCAGCAGGTCCGGGACTAAACTGTTTTTT.

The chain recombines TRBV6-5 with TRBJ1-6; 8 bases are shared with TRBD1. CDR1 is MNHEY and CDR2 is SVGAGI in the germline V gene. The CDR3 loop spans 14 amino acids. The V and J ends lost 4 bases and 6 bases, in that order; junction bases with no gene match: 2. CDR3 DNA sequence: TGTGCCAGCAGTTTCAGGGGGCGTAATTCACCCCTCCACTTT. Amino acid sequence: CASSFRGRNSPLHF.

The DNA of the CDR3 is TGTGCCAGCAGTTCAGGGTCATCGTATGAAAAACTGTTTTTT. It specifies CASSSGSSYEKLFF. The chain links TRBV2 to TRBJ1-4, with a possible D match to TRBD1 (5 bases). V lost 5 bases and J 6 bases, leaving 13 bases between the germline ends. Looked up from germline, CDR1 is SNHLY and CDR2 is FYNNEI. This CDR3 contains 14 residues.